Below, 30 T cell receptor beta chains from the same sample are listed, as sequenced in a study of blood T cell repertoires in COVID-19. The assay was immunoSEQ multiplex PCR, and TCRdb's table has in-frame clones only and misses some. Here the sample spans fewer than 250,000 clones, around 84% being singletons. Sequenced material: PBMCs or T cells enriched from blood (not recorded which). These receptors all stem from a middle-aged woman with acute COVID-19.

The genes are TRBV9 and TRBJ2-2; 12 nucleotides align to TRBD1. The junction had 11 bases not matched to a gene; V was cut back by 4 bases and J by 4 bases. Looked up from germline, CDR1 is SGDLS and CDR2 is YYNGEE. The CDR3 sequence is 18 residues long. DNA for the CDR3: TGTGCCAGCAGCTTCCGGCCGGGACAGGGGGCGCGCACCGGGGAGCTGTTTTTT. Residues: CASSFRPGQGARTGELFF.

The chain has TRBV5-1 and TRBJ2-1; perhaps TRBD2 as D (6 bases). The CDR3 contains 13 residues. Per germline, CDR1 SGHRS and CDR2 YFSETQ. Trimming stripped 4 bases from V and 6 bases from J, with 11 bases between. CDR3 in DNA: TGCGCCAGCAGCCCTGGGACTTTCAATGAGCAGTTCTTC. Residues: CASSPGTFNEQFF.

This clone was seen a few times. This rearrangement joins TRBV2 to TRBJ2-5; TRBD1 might be the D (5 bases). Germline CDR1 reads SNHLY; CDR2 reads FYNNEI. This CDR3 comprises 11 residues. The germline V and J ends were trimmed by 8 bases and 5 bases, with 9 bases remaining between them. The CDR3, as DNA: TGTGCCAGCGGCCAGGGCGAGACCCAGTACTTC. This codes for CASGQGETQYF.

The genes are TRBV5-1 and TRBJ2-7, with 7 nucleotides matching TRBD2. J gave up 1 base and V 0 bases, and 4 bases lay outside the gene matches. This CDR3 spans 15 amino acids. Per germline, CDR1 SGHRS and CDR2 YFSETQ. CDR3 nucleotide sequence: TGCGCCAGCAGCTTGGAGGGGCGGGGGTCCTACGAGCAGTACTTC. It yields the protein CASSLEGRGSYEQYF.

V and J are TRBV2 and TRBJ1-5, with no clear D. This CDR3 has 13 amino acids. Per germline, CDR1 SNHLY and CDR2 FYNNEI. Trimming removed 7 bases at V and 3 bases at J, with 10 bases between. This CDR3 is CASTPGYNQPQHF. The CDR3 DNA reads as TGTGCCAGCACCCCCGGGTACAATCAGCCCCAGCATTTT. The variable domain in full, with the rest retrieved from reference TRBV2 and TRBJ1-5, is EPEVTQTPSHQVTQMGQEVILRCVPISNHLYFYWYRQILGQKVEFLVSFYNNEISEKSEIFDDQFSVERPDGSNFTLKIRSTKLEDSAMYFCASTPGYNQPQHFGDGTRLSIL.

The chain has TRBV10-3 and TRBJ2-2; 9 positions match TRBD1. The CDR3 loop spans 15 amino acids. J gave up 4 bases and V 2 bases, and 2 bases lay outside the gene matches. In germline, CDR1 is ENHRY, CDR2 SYGVKD. CDR3 DNA: TGTGCCATCAGTGAGGGACAGGGGTCCACCGGGGAGCTGTTTTTT. Protein: CAISEGQGSTGELFF.

The V gene is TRBV20-1, the J gene TRBJ1-1; D is unresolved. The V gene lost 3 bases and the J gene lost 1 base, with 12 bases spanning the gap. CDR1 DFQATT and CDR2 SNEGSKA come from the germline V gene (reference sequence). This CDR3 spans 14 amino acids. The CDR3 loop reads CSASQDSSNTEAFF. The CDR3 coding sequence is TGCAGTGCTAGTCAGGATAGTTCGAACACTGAAGCTTTCTTT.

The chain has TRBV3-1 (or the pseudogene TRBV3-2) and TRBJ2-7; tentative D call: TRBD2 (6 bases). V was clipped by 1 base and J by 3 bases, with 16 bases between them. CDR1 LGHDT and CDR2 YNNKEL come from the germline V gene (reference sequence). The CDR3 totals 16 residues. The CDR3 region has the DNA TGTGCCAGCAGCCAAGGGGCTCGAGCGGGTATCTACGAGCAGTACTTC. It encodes CASSQGARAGIYEQYF.

This clone has more than one count but fewer than ten. The rearrangement joins TRBV6-2 or TRBV6-3 to TRBJ1-4; TRBD1 matches at 7 bases. The length of the CDR3 is 14 residues. Germline-derived CDR1 and CDR2 are MNHEY and SVGEGT. J gave up 8 bases and V 6 bases, and 9 bases lay outside the gene matches. As DNA, the CDR3 is TGTGCCAGCAGCGACCGACAGGGAGGCGAAAAACTGTTTTTT. As protein: CASSDRQGGEKLFF.

The rearrangement joins TRBV4-3 to TRBJ2-2, with TRBD2 matching 10 bases. Germline V gives CDR1 LGHNA, CDR2 YSLEER. The CDR3 spans 20 residues. J lost 6 bases, V lost 8 bases, and 24 bases had no gene match. CDR3 sequence (DNA): TGCGCCAGCGGCAACATAGGGGCTAGCGGGAGCGTGTCTCGAGCCGGGGAGCTGTTTTTT. It is translated as CASGNIGASGSVSRAGELFF.

The chain couples TRBV4-2 to TRBJ1-5; TRBD1 might be the D (5 bases). The germline CDR1 and CDR2 sequences are LGHNA and YNFKEQ. Deletions cut 3 bases from V and 5 bases from J, with 5 bases between. The CDR3 length is 12 residues. CDR3 bases: TGTGCCAGCAGCCACAGGGATCAGCCCCAGCATTTT. As protein: CASSHRDQPQHF.

This rearrangement joins TRBV4-3 to TRBJ1-5; D is unclear. This CDR3 is 13 amino acids long. The germline V gene encodes CDR1 LGHNA and CDR2 YSLEER. V lost 0 bases and J lost 8, with 8 bases in between. The CDR3 DNA sequence: TGCGCCAGCAGCCAAGATAGATTCAAGCCCCAGCATTTT. Residues: CASSQDRFKPQHF.

This clone occurred many times. V is TRBV7-3 and J is TRBJ2-3; 7 bases agree with TRBD1. The V gene end was trimmed by 3 bases and the J gene end by 7 bases; junction bases not matched to a gene: 10. CDR1 SGHTA and CDR2 FQGTGA come from the germline V gene. This CDR3 comprises 15 residues. The CDR3 DNA is TGTGCCAGCAGCTTTGAAGGGGCCAGGGGGAATACGCAGTATTTT. This encodes CASSFEGARGNTQYF.

V and J are TRBV6-5 and TRBJ1-6; D is perhaps TRBD1 (6 bases). The V and J ends lost 5 bases and 6 bases respectively, with 11 bases between them. Per germline, CDR1 MNHEY and CDR2 SVGAGI. CDR3 length: 14 amino acids. The CDR3 here is CASSTRTANSPLHF. As DNA, the CDR3 is TGTGCCAGCAGTACCCGGACAGCTAATTCACCCCTCCACTTT.

V and J are TRBV10-1 and TRBJ1-1; D remains ambiguous. This CDR3 is built from 14 residues. Germline V gene lookup returns CDR1 WNHNN and CDR2 SYGVQD (reference sequence). Trimming stripped 7 bases from V and 3 bases from J, with 15 bases between. CDR3 protein: CASKRGGKDTEAFF. The DNA for the CDR3 is TGCGCCAGCAAACGAGGAGGGAAGGACACTGAAGCTTTCTTT.

The rearrangement joins TRBV24-1 to TRBJ2-1, with TRBD1 matching 8 bases. V dropped 6 bases and J dropped 3; count of bases not matched to a gene: 6. CDR1 and CDR2 from the germline V gene are KGHDR and SFDVKD. The length of the CDR3 is 15 residues. This CDR3 is CATSRQGTGYNEQFF. DNA of the CDR3: TGTGCCACCAGTCGTCAAGGGACAGGCTACAATGAGCAGTTCTTC.

This clone was picked up many times. This rearrangement joins TRBV27 to TRBJ2-7, with TRBD1 identical over 10 bases. The CDR3 is 20 residues long. Germline CDR1 MNHEY, CDR2 SMNVEV (reference sequence). Losses at the gene ends were 2 bases for V and 2 bases for J; bases not matched to a gene: 18. DNA for the CDR3: TGTGCCAGCAGTTTAAGGTCGTTAAGCCCGGGACAGGGGATCACCTACGAGCAGTACTTC. It is translated as CASSLRSLSPGQGITYEQYF.

This clone was detected once. The CDR3 nucleotides are TGTGCCAGCAGTTTACGGGGGGGAGGGGCAGATACGCAGTATTTT. Amino acid sequence: CASSLRGGGADTQYF. The chain has TRBV28 and TRBJ2-3, with 8 positions matching TRBD2. The junction had 5 bases not matched to a gene; V was cut back by 2 bases and J by 4 bases. Per the germline V gene, CDR1 is MDHEN and CDR2 is SYDVKM. CDR3 size: 15 residues. The entire variable domain, with the rest obtained from reference TRBV28 and TRBJ2-3, is as follows: DVKVTQSSRYLVKRTGEKVFLECVQDMDHENMFWYRQDPGLGLRLIYFSYDVKMKEKGDIPEGYSVSREKKERFSLILESASTNQTSMYLCASSLRGGGADTQYFGPGTRLTVL.

This chain connects TRBV14 to TRBJ2-7, with 8 bases aligning to TRBD1. This CDR3 comprises 16 residues. V trimming: 1 base; J trimming: 2 bases; junction bases outside the gene matches: 7. CDR1 is SGHDN, CDR2 FVKESK, per germline. This CDR3 reads CASSQGGQGYTYEQYF. The CDR3, as DNA: TGTGCCAGCAGCCAAGGCGGACAGGGCTATACCTACGAGCAGTACTTC.

The J gene is TRBJ1-3, the V gene TRBV28; TRBD1 is a possible D gene (6 bases). CDR3 size: 15 residues. Germline V gives CDR1 MDHEN, CDR2 SYDVKM. Deletions cut 6 bases from V and 4 bases from J, with 16 bases between. The CDR3 is CASRRLGAGGNTIYF. CDR3 sequence (DNA): TGTGCCAGCAGGCGATTGGGGGCTGGAGGAAACACCATATATTTT.

This clone was counted a single time. The chain links TRBV19 to TRBJ2-1, with D uncertain. Germline assignment: CDR1 LNHDA and CDR2 SQIVND (reference sequence). The CDR3 has 14 amino acids. V was trimmed by 4 bases and J by 0 bases, leaving 7 bases between them. The CDR3 DNA reads as TGTGCCAGTAGTAGTCAGGCCTCCTACAATGAGCAGTTCTTC. Translating gives CASSSQASYNEQFF.

The CDR3 region has the DNA TGTGCCAGCAGTTACGACAGGGTCCCTGGAAACACCATATATTTT. This gives the protein CASSYDRVPGNTIYF. The rearrangement uses TRBV6-5 and TRBJ1-3; the match to TRBD1 covers 7 bases. CDR1 and CDR2 (germline): MNHEY, SVGAGI. CDR3 length: 15 residues. After removal of 2 bases from V and 2 bases from J, the junction contained 3 bases not matched to a gene.

J is TRBJ2-7 and V is TRBV21-1; the table's D gene call, TRBD2, was not cross checked with the DNA. TRBV21-1 is designated a pseudogene. The CDR3 spans 17 residues. Here the CDR3 reads CASSKDGELAYSYEQYF. The DNA for the CDR3 is TGTGCCAGCAGCAAAGATGGTGAGTTAGCGTACTCCTACGAGCAGTACTTC.

In its sample, this clone was seen once. The chain joins TRBV6-5 to TRBJ2-7, with a weak D call TRBD2 (5 bases). V gave up 7 bases and J gave up 0 bases, with 16 bases separating them. The length of the CDR3 is 15 residues. The germline CDR1 and CDR2 sequences are MNHEY and SVGAGI. The chain's CDR3 is CASTPRRASSYEQYF. The CDR3 DNA follows: TGTGCCAGCACCCCCCGGCGGGCGAGCTCCTACGAGCAGTACTTC.

The chain combines TRBV27 with TRBJ2-7; tentative D call: TRBD1 (5 bases). The germline V gene has CDR1 MNHEY and CDR2 SMNVEV (reference sequence). The CDR3 has 16 residues. V was pared by 5 bases and J by 0 bases, with 17 bases between. CDR3 nucleotide sequence: TGTGCCAGCAGTCGCGTCAGGGCAGAGAGCTCCTACGAGCAGTACTTC. This sequence encodes CASSRVRAESSYEQYF.

This clone was counted once. V usage is TRBV7-8 and J usage is TRBJ1-1; 7 bases agree with TRBD1. CDR3 length equals 15 residues. Germline lookup yields CDR1 SGHVS and CDR2 FQNEAQ. V lost 5 bases, J lost 0 bases, and 6 bases stayed unmatched. The CDR3 DNA sequence: TGTGCCAGCAGCCCCTCGACAGGGTTGAACACTGAAGCTTTCTTT. Its translation is CASSPSTGLNTEAFF.

The chain links TRBV5-1 to TRBJ2-2, with 7 bases identical to TRBD1. The CDR3 sequence is 14 residues long. Germline V lookup: CDR1 SGHRS, CDR2 YFSETQ. V dropped 2 bases and J dropped 6; count of bases not matched to a gene: 4. The CDR3 DNA reads TGCGCCAGCAGCTTAGGGGGCCCTGCCGGGGAGCTGTTTTTT. It codes for CASSLGGPAGELFF.

This sequence joins TRBV29-1 and TRBJ2-3, with D perhaps matching TRBD2 (7 bases). Germline values: CDR1 SQVTM, CDR2 ANQGSEA. This CDR3 has 15 amino acids. V gave up 3 bases and J gave up 1 base, with 14 bases separating them. For the CDR3, the DNA is TGCAGCGTTGAGGGGGAGGGGGGACGCACAGATACGCAGTATTTT. This codes for CSVEGEGGRTDTQYF.

This chain links TRBV7-2 with TRBJ1-1; 10 bases fit TRBD1. The CDR3 is 13 amino acids. The trim removed 3 bases at V and 10 bases at J, leaving 5 bases unmatched. In germline, CDR1 is SGHTA, CDR2 FQGNSA. The CDR3 spells CASSFGTGEAAFF. The CDR3 coding sequence is TGTGCCAGCAGCTTCGGGACAGGGGAGGCAGCTTTCTTT.

The chain couples TRBV11-3 to TRBJ2-3; a weak D match, TRBD2 (5 bases). V was clipped by 4 bases and J by 2 bases, with 22 bases between them. This CDR3 has 18 amino acids. Germline V gives CDR1 SGHNT, CDR2 YENEEA. CDR3 loop: CASSSPAGSAPNTDTQYF. In DNA, the CDR3 is TGTGCCAGCAGCTCTCCGGCGGGCTCCGCCCCGAACACAGATACGCAGTATTTT.